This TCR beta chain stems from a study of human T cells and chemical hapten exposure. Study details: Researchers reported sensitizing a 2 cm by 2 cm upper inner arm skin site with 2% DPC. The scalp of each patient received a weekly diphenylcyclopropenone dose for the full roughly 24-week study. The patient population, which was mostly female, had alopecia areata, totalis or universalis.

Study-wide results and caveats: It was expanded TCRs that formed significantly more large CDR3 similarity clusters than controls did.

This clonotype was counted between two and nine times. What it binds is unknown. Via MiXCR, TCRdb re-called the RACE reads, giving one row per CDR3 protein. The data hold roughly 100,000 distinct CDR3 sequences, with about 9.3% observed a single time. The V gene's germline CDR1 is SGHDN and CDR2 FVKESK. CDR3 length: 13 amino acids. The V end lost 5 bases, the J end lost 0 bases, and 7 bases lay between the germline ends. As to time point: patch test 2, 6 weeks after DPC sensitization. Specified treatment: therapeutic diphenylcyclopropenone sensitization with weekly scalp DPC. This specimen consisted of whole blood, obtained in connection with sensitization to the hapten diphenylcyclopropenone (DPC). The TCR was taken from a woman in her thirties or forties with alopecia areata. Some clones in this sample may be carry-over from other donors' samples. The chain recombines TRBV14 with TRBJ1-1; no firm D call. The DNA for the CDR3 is TGTGCCAGCAGCTTCTCGGTGAACACTGAAGCTTTCTTT. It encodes CASSFSVNTEAFF.